This TCR beta chain was sequenced during a study of T cells after yellow fever vaccination. Turning to the study itself: Fractions of limited cellularity were prepared by means of SMART-Seq v4 Ultra Low Input. Study findings and constraints: Most clones from primary vaccination were detected again post-booster (roughly 96% CD4, more than 85% CD8). Sorted memory cells at day 0 lacked detectable levels of almost all vaccine-responding clonotypes.

Template switching by 5'RACE produced TCR cDNA, adding a universal primer site and UMIs. TCRdb reanalysed the 5' RACE reads using MiXCR and keeps one entry per CDR3 protein. The table shows around 56,000 distinct CDR3 sequences, with around 5.4% occurring only once. Germline-derived CDR1 and CDR2 are PRHDT and FYEKMQ (reference sequence). The CDR3 is made up of 15 amino acids. V was shortened by 3 bases and J by 0 bases, with 9 bases between the two germline ends. This sequence was found in a man younger than 35 who received the YFV17D yellow fever vaccine. The input for sequencing was PBMCs, either bulk or a sorted T-cell subset (CD4+, CD8+, memory, or dextramer-sorted; not recorded which), taken on the day of the yellow fever booster vaccination. The chain employs TRBV13 and TRBJ1-3; D is unclear. CDR3 DNA sequence: TGTGCCAGCAGCTTCGGCAGCAACTCTGGAAACACCATATATTTT. This gives the protein CASSFGSNSGNTIYF.